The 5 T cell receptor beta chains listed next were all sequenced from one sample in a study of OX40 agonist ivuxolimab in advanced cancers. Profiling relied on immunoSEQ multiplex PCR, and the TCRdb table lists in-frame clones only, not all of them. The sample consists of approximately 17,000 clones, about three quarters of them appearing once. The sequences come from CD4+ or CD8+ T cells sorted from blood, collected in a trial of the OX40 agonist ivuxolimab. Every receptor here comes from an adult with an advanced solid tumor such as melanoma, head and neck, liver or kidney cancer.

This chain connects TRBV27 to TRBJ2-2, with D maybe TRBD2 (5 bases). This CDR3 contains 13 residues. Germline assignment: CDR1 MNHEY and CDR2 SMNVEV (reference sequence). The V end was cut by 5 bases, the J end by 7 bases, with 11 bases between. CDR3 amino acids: CASSPTRGGELFF. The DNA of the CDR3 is TGTGCCAGCAGTCCGACCCGGGGCGGGGAGCTGTTTTTT.

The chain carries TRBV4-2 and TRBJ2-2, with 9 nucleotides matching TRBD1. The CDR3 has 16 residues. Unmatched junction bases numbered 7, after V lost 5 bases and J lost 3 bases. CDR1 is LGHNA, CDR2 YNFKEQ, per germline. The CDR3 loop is CASSRKGQGDTGELFF. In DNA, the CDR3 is TGTGCCAGCAGCAGGAAGGGACAGGGTGACACCGGGGAGCTGTTTTTT.

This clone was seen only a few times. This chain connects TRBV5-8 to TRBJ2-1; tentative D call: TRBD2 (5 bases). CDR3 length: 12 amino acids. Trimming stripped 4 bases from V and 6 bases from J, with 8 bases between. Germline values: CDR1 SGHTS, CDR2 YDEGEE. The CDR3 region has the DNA TGTGCCAGCAGCACACTAGGCAATGAGCAGTTCTTC. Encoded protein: CASSTLGNEQFF.

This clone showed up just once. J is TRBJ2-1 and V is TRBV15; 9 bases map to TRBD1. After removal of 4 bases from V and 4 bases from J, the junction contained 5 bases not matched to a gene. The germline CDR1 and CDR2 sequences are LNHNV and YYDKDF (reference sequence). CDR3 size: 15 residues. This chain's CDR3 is CATSNRDREYNEQFF. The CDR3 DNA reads TGTGCCACCAGCAACCGGGACAGGGAATACAATGAGCAGTTCTTC.

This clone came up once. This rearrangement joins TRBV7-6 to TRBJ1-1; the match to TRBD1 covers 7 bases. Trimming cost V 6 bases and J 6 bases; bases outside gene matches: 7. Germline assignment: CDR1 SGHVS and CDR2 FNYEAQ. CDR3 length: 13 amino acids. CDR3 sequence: CASRHRDSPEAFF. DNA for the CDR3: TGTGCCAGCAGACACCGGGACAGCCCTGAAGCTTTCTTT.